These 28 T cell receptor beta chains came from one sample sequenced in a study of vaccination effects on CD4 cells after COVID-19. These receptors lack a known antigen. At the end of 9 to 11 days of culture, CD4+ T cells were isolated. Sequenced by immunoSEQ multiplex PCR; TCRdb stores in-frame clones only, minus some. The sample includes 45,000 to 75,000 clones, more than 60% of them seen just once. The sample was CD4+ T cells from PBMCs cultured without peptide, taken before COVID-19 vaccination. Receptor source: a human donor who received a COVID-19 vaccine.

The table lists this clone with a count of one. The chain is built from TRBV19 and TRBJ1-1, with D tentatively TRBD1 (6 bases). The CDR3 length is 14 residues. Germline V gives CDR1 LNHDA, CDR2 SQIVND (reference sequence). V lost 7 bases and J lost 1, with 13 bases in between. CDR3 protein: CASIVRGANTEAFF. The CDR3 DNA is TGTGCCAGTATAGTCCGGGGGGCGAACACTGAAGCTTTCTTT.

V and J are TRBV6-1 and TRBJ2-7; no clear D. Trimming pared 2 bases from V and 6 bases from J, leaving 11 bases between. Germline V gives CDR1 MNHNS, CDR2 SASEGT. The CDR3 has 13 amino acids. The CDR3 DNA is TGTGCCAGCAGTGAACGGCAGGCGCGCGAGCAGTACGTC. Translation gives CASSERQAREQYV.

This clone has a handful of counts. This chain links TRBV4-1 with TRBJ1-2; D ambiguous. Germline V lookup: CDR1 MGHRA, CDR2 YSYEKL. The CDR3 runs 14 residues. Between the trimmed V and J ends, which lost 2 bases and 3 bases, there was a span of 10 bases. The DNA for the CDR3 is TGCGCCAGCAGCCAACTCCGGGAGCACTATGGCTACACCTTC. It encodes CASSQLREHYGYTF.

The J gene is TRBJ2-3, the V gene TRBV24-1; D is undetermined. CDR3 length equals 16 residues. Trimming removed 4 bases at V and 0 bases at J, with 13 bases between. Germline values: CDR1 KGHDR, CDR2 SFDVKD. The CDR3 loop reads CATSESAELSTDTQYF. For the CDR3, the DNA is TGTGCCACCAGTGAATCGGCAGAACTTAGCACAGATACGCAGTATTTT.

This chain joins TRBV11-2 and TRBJ1-2; D ambiguous. Germline-derived CDR1 and CDR2 are SGHAT and FQNNGV. The CDR3 totals 14 residues. The V end was cut by 1 base, the J end by 2 bases, with 8 bases between. The CDR3 nucleotides are TGTGCCAGCAGCTTAGTTGACTTCAACTATGGCTACACCTTC. Translating it yields CASSLVDFNYGYTF.

This rearrangement joins TRBV21-1 to TRBJ2-7; the table assigns TRBD1, which was not confirmed against the DNA. TRBV21-1 is a listed pseudogene. The CDR3 spans 17 residues. The CDR3 nucleotides read TGTGCCAGCAGCTCCTATCGGGCGGACAAGACCTCCTACGAGCAGTACGTC. This gives the protein CASSSYRADKTSYEQYV.

This rearrangement joins TRBV18 to TRBJ2-1; D ambiguous. CDR3 length equals 13 residues. Between the trimmed V and J ends, which lost 2 bases and 4 bases, there was a span of 6 bases. Germline CDR1 reads KGHSH; CDR2 reads LQKENI. The CDR3, as DNA: TGTGCCAGCTCACCATCTAGATACAATGAGCAGTTCTTC. The encoded protein is CASSPSRYNEQFF.

This chain connects TRBV19 to TRBJ2-2; D is perhaps TRBD1 (5 bases). Germline V gives CDR1 LNHDA, CDR2 SQIVND (reference sequence). CDR3 length: 14 residues. V shed 9 bases and J shed 5 bases, with 16 bases lying between them. The CDR3 here is CASQGLTRTGELFF. CDR3 DNA: TGTGCCAGCCAGGGTTTAACACGGACCGGGGAGCTGTTTTTT.

The CDR3 DNA sequence: TGTGCCAGCAGCACCCTGGGACAGGGTTATGGCTACACCTTC. Its translation: CASSTLGQGYGYTF. This chain uses TRBV28 with TRBJ1-2; TRBD1 matches at 9 bases. With 6 bases clipped from V and 5 bases from J, the junction kept 7 bases outside the gene matches. Per the germline V gene, CDR1 is MDHEN and CDR2 is SYDVKM. This CDR3 is 14 amino acids long.

The gene calls are TRBV27 and TRBJ2-1; D gene ambiguous. Deletions cut 1 base from V and 4 bases from J, with 5 bases between. CDR1 and CDR2 from the germline V gene are MNHEY and SMNVEV (reference sequence). This CDR3 has 13 amino acids. CDR3 loop: CASSLYSYNEQFF. The CDR3 DNA is TGTGCCAGCAGTTTATACAGTTACAATGAGCAGTTCTTC.

This clone was counted a few times. The J gene is TRBJ1-2, the V gene TRBV24-1; the D gene is possibly TRBD1 (5 bases). Trimming removed 2 bases at V and 4 bases at J, with 16 bases between. Germline lookup yields CDR1 KGHDR and CDR2 SFDVKD. CDR3 size: 16 residues. CDR3 DNA: TGTGCCACCAGTGATTCACTTCGCCAGGGCATCTATGGCTACACCTTC. The encoded protein is CATSDSLRQGIYGYTF.

The rearrangement links TRBV6-5 to TRBJ1-2; maybe TRBD1 (5 bases). Germline V gives CDR1 MNHEY, CDR2 SVGAGI. The CDR3 consists of 13 residues. Trimming left V 7 bases short and J 4 bases short, with 13 bases between. CDR3 coding DNA: TGTGCCAGCAATCAAAGGGGCGGCTATGGCTACACCTTC. This gives the protein CASNQRGGYGYTF.

The chain joins TRBV18 to TRBJ1-4; no clear D. Trimming cost V 6 bases and J 7 bases, with 18 bases left between them. The CDR3 extends over 15 amino acids. CDR1 and CDR2 (germline): KGHSH, LQKENI. The CDR3 loop is CASSYSGPRGEKLFF. In DNA form, the CDR3 reads TGTGCCAGCTCGTACTCCGGGCCCCGGGGTGAAAAACTGTTTTTT.

This clone was detected once. The genes are TRBV10-3 and TRBJ1-6; no definite D call. Trimming cost V 6 bases and J 6 bases, with 6 bases left between them. The CDR3 sequence is 12 residues long. Germline loops: CDR1 ENHRY, CDR2 SYGVKD. CDR3 DNA: TGTGCCATCAGGGACGGTAATTCACCCCTCCACTTT. Protein sequence: CAIRDGNSPLHF.

The chain uses TRBV5-1 and TRBJ2-1; 11 bases fit TRBD2. The CDR3 contains 16 residues. Per the germline V gene, CDR1 is SGHRS and CDR2 is YFSETQ. Trimming removed 3 bases from V and 7 bases from J; junction bases left unmatched: 9. CDR3 sequence: CASSSLAGGPNNEQFF. CDR3 bases: TGCGCCAGCAGCTCTCTAGCGGGGGGCCCCAATAATGAGCAGTTCTTC.

The rearrangement links TRBV10-2 to TRBJ1-6; the D gene is possibly TRBD1 (6 bases). The germline CDR1 and CDR2 sequences are WSHSY and SAAADI. This CDR3 contains 14 residues. Trimming shortened V by 8 bases and J by 13 bases, and 21 bases separated the two germline ends. The CDR3 loop is CASVKGHGNDPLHF. For the CDR3, the DNA is TGCGCCAGCGTAAAGGGACATGGAAATGATCCCCTCCACTTT.

This clone showed up just a few times. CDR3 region: CATSKEFYTYEQYV. CDR3 bases: TGTGCCACCAGTAAAGAGTTTTATACCTACGAGCAGTACGTC. The chain combines TRBV15 with TRBJ2-7; D is unresolved. The CDR3 sequence is 14 residues long. V was pared by 6 bases and J by 2 bases, with 14 bases between. CDR1 is LNHNV, CDR2 YYDKDF, per germline (reference sequence).

The rearrangement uses TRBV11-2 and TRBJ1-5; D unresolved. Trimming shortened V by 3 bases and J by 0 bases, and 3 bases separated the two germline ends. Germline V CDR1 and CDR2: SGHAT, FQNNGV. The CDR3 runs 13 residues. This chain's CDR3 is CASSLDSNQPQHF. In DNA form, the CDR3 reads TGTGCCAGCAGCTTGGATAGCAATCAGCCCCAGCATTTT.

This clone was seen a few times. V is TRBV30 and J is TRBJ1-6, with D uncertain. Germline CDR1 and CDR2: GTSNPN and SVGIG (reference sequence). The CDR3 is made up of 13 amino acids. Trimming took 0 bases from V and 9 from J, leaving 9 bases between them. CDR3 region: CAWSVSSSSPLHF. In nucleotides, the CDR3 is TGTGCCTGGAGTGTCAGCAGCTCTTCACCCCTCCACTTT.

V gene TRBV5-1 combines with J gene TRBJ1-4; the D gene is possibly TRBD1 (5 bases). The CDR3 has 15 residues. Trimming removed 2 bases at V and 4 bases at J, with 12 bases between. Germline values: CDR1 SGHRS, CDR2 YFSETQ. The CDR3 sequence: CASSLSPGGNEKLFF. The CDR3, as DNA: TGCGCCAGCAGCTTATCGCCTGGGGGTAATGAAAAACTGTTTTTT.

The rearrangement uses TRBV20-1 and TRBJ1-5; 8 bases map to TRBD1. V gave up 3 bases and J gave up 2 bases; unmatched junction bases: 12. This CDR3 region has 17 residues. Germline CDR1 and CDR2: DFQATT and SNEGSKA (reference sequence). The CDR3 DNA sequence: TGCAGTGCTAGTTGGACAGGGTCGACTAATCGCAATCAGCCCCAGCATTTT. Translated: CSASWTGSTNRNQPQHF.

The chain employs TRBV7-3 and TRBJ2-1, with TRBD1 as a possible D gene (6 bases). V was pared by 5 bases and J by 15 bases, with 23 bases between. This CDR3 is built from 14 residues. Germline V gives CDR1 SGHTA, CDR2 FQGTGA. This CDR3 is CASSTRATLGHLFF. CDR3 coding DNA: TGTGCCAGCAGCACTAGGGCCACACTGGGACACCTGTTCTTC.

This clone was counted between two and nine times. V gene TRBV15 combines with J gene TRBJ2-3; 9 bases are shared with TRBD2. From germline, CDR1 is LNHNV and CDR2 YYDKDF (reference sequence). The length of the CDR3 is 13 residues. With 7 bases clipped from V and 3 bases from J, the junction kept 2 bases outside the gene matches. CDR3 region: CATMAGGTDTQYF. DNA for the CDR3: TGTGCCACCATGGCGGGGGGGACAGATACGCAGTATTTT.

The rearrangement joins TRBV7-2 to TRBJ1-2, with 8 bases identical to TRBD1. CDR1 and CDR2 (germline): SGHTA, FQGNSA. There are 14 residues in the CDR3. V lost 6 bases to trimming and J lost 1 base; unmatched junction nucleotides: 4. CDR3 residues: CASSLRGLNYGYTF. The CDR3 nucleotides are TGTGCCAGCAGTCTCAGGGGGCTTAACTATGGCTACACCTTC.

This clone was seen only a few times. The rearrangement uses TRBV5-5 and TRBJ1-2; D uncertain. Germline loops: CDR1 SGHKS, CDR2 YYEKEE (reference sequence). Trimming cost V 0 bases and J 2 bases, with 8 bases left between them. This CDR3 is 14 amino acids long. The CDR3 protein is CASSLVADNYGYTF. CDR3 nucleotides: TGTGCCAGCAGCTTGGTGGCAGACAACTATGGCTACACCTTC.

This clone was detected once. The chain has TRBV30 and TRBJ1-5; weak D call: TRBD1 (6 bases). Between the trimmed V and J ends, which lost 3 bases and 7 bases, there was a span of 16 bases. Germline-derived CDR1 and CDR2 are GTSNPN and SVGIG (reference sequence). The CDR3 is 14 residues long. The DNA of the CDR3 is TGTGCCTGGAGCGGGGGGCGGTCGGGGCAGCCCCAGCATTTT. Protein: CAWSGGRSGQPQHF.

The chain is built from TRBV3-1 (or the pseudogene TRBV3-2) and TRBJ2-2; D possibly matches TRBD1 or TRBD2 (5 bases each). CDR3 length equals 14 residues. Germline lookup yields CDR1 LGHDT and CDR2 YNNKEL (reference sequence). Trimming took 2 bases from V and 6 from J, leaving 10 bases between them. CDR3 region: CASSQHQGPGELFF. Written as DNA, the CDR3 is TGTGCCAGCAGCCAACATCAGGGACCCGGGGAGCTGTTTTTT.

The chain combines TRBV7-3 with TRBJ1-2, with D unclear. The V gene lost 4 bases and the J gene lost 7 bases, with 4 bases spanning the gap. Per the germline V gene, CDR1 is SGHTA and CDR2 is FQGTGA. The CDR3 loop spans 10 amino acids. The CDR3 sequence: CASSSSGYTF. Here the CDR3 DNA reads TGTGCCAGCAGCTCTTCTGGCTACACCTTC.